This TCR beta chain was sequenced in a study of T cell repertoires in cytomegalovirus infection. Study in general: Evidence of both CMV infection and a matching HLA type came from public TCR beta signatures.

Overall study findings and caveats: Dominating the ex vivo response were HLA-C-restricted CMV-specific TCR beta clonotypes. Cumulated frequencies of public TCR beta families served to identify carriers of CMV plus the relevant HLA.

TCRdb re-analysed the reads in MiXCR, keeping a single row per CDR3 protein. The table records 200,000 to 300,000 distinct CDR3 sequences, about an eighth of them present only once. This CDR3 has 19 residues. Germline lookup yields CDR1 MNHEY and CDR2 SVGEGT. Unmatched junction bases numbered 11, after V lost 1 base and J lost 1 base. This clonotype was seen at least ten times. Its antigen is unknown. Sequencing input: PBMCs. This receptor was identified in a human donor in good health (CMV status not recorded). Some clones in this sample may be carry-over from other donors' samples. The rearrangement uses TRBV6-2 or TRBV6-3 and TRBJ2-1, with 9 bases aligning to TRBD2. CDR3 in DNA: TGTGCCAGCAGTTACTTGGGCGGGAGGGCCCTCAGTTCCTACAATGAGCAGTTCTTC. Translation gives CASSYLGGRALSSYNEQFF.